The present T cell receptor (beta chain) was sequenced within a study of Ad26.COV2.S vaccination and SARS-CoV-2 variants. Treatment here: about 20 received Ad26.COV2.S at low or high dose, single or two shots; about 5 received placebo; per-sample allocation not given. At day 63 after the first vaccine or placebo injection, samples were drawn. Germline lookup yields CDR1 LNHDA and CDR2 SQIVND (reference sequence). J was trimmed by 7 bases and V by 4 bases; bases with no gene match: 15. This CDR3 has 17 residues. Assay used: immunoSEQ multiplex PCR; TCRdb lists only in-frame clones, some missing. The sample lists about 440,000 clones; roughly nine tenths were seen once.

Sample: peripheral blood, taken in a trial of Ad26.COV2.S vaccine versus placebo. The receptor's source is a person aged 18-60 years who received the Ad26.COV2.S COVID-19 vaccine or a placebo. The chain recombines TRBV19 with TRBJ1-5; 8 bases map to TRBD1. The CDR3 region is CASSTALGRQGSQPQHF. CDR3 sequence (DNA): TGTGCCAGTAGTACCGCCTTGGGCCGACAGGGGAGCCAGCCCCAGCATTTT.